One sample yielded the 8 T cell receptor beta chains listed below, sequenced in a study of CD8+CD57+ T cells in acquired aplastic anemia. Genomic DNA templated the TCR beta VDJ and CDR3 profiling. TCRdb re-analysed the reads in MiXCR, keeping a single row per CDR3 protein. Among around 180,000 distinct CDR3 sequences listed, nearly 50% were seen once. Patients who underwent sequencing had shown CD8+CD57+ cell expansion by flow cytometry. The sequencing input was sorted CD4+, CD8+, or CD8+CD57+ T cells (not recorded which) from PBMCs. All receptors derive from a human donor with aplastic anemia.

There are a few counts of this clonotype. V and J are TRBV7-2 and TRBJ1-1; the D is unclear. The length of the CDR3 is 13 residues. The V gene's germline CDR1 is SGHTA and CDR2 FQGNSA. V was trimmed by 5 bases and J by 0 bases, leaving 7 bases between them. CDR3 coding DNA: TGTGCCAGCAGCACCCAACTGAACACTGAAGCTTTCTTT. It codes for CASSTQLNTEAFF.

V gene TRBV9 combines with J gene TRBJ2-7; 11 nucleotides line up with TRBD2. V dropped 3 bases and J dropped 6; count of bases not matched to a gene: 11. The germline CDR1 and CDR2 sequences are SGDLS and YYNGEE. The CDR3 sequence is 16 residues long. This CDR3 is CASSATLSGGASEQYF. CDR3 coding DNA: TGTGCCAGCAGCGCAACGCTTAGCGGGGGGGCCTCCGAGCAGTACTTC.

The V gene is TRBV14, the J gene TRBJ2-6; TRBD1 is a possible D gene (5 bases). The CDR3 extends over 12 amino acids. CDR1 and CDR2 from the germline V gene are SGHDN and FVKESK. V was shortened by 10 bases and J by 8 bases, with 12 bases between the two germline ends. The CDR3 nucleotides read TGTGCCACCAGTCAGGACACCAACGTCCTGACTTTC. The encoded protein is CATSQDTNVLTF.

J is TRBJ2-5 and V is TRBV15; D call uncertain. V lost 3 bases to trimming and J lost 4 bases, with 3 bases between them. Germline loops: CDR1 LNHNV, CDR2 YYDKDF (reference sequence). CDR3 length: 11 residues. CDR3: CATSSLETQYF. CDR3 DNA: TGTGCCACCAGCAGCTTAGAGACCCAGTACTTC.

This clonotype was found many times. The rearrangement joins TRBV10-3 to TRBJ1-1; 10 nucleotides line up with TRBD1. The CDR3 has 15 residues. Germline V gene data show CDR1 as ENHRY and CDR2 as SYGVKD. After removal of 3 bases from V and 1 base from J, the junction contained 2 bases not matched to a gene. CDR3 protein: CAISDRDRGNTEAFF. CDR3 coding DNA: TGTGCCATCAGTGACCGGGACAGGGGGAACACTGAAGCTTTCTTT.

V gene TRBV24-1 combines with J gene TRBJ1-1; unclear D gene. With 3 bases removed from V and 2 bases from J, the gap between germline ends came to 12 bases. The CDR3 is 15 amino acids. The V gene's germline CDR1 is KGHDR and CDR2 SFDVKD. The CDR3 region is CATSDSRGLNTEAFF. The CDR3 DNA is TGTGCCACCAGTGATAGCCGAGGCTTAAACACTGAAGCTTTCTTT.

This clonotype was recorded a few times. The rearrangement joins TRBV2 to TRBJ1-2, with 8 bases matching TRBD1. Trimming at V came to 4 bases and at J to 3 bases, leaving 7 bases not matched to a gene. The CDR3 spans 15 residues. Germline lookup yields CDR1 SNHLY and CDR2 FYNNEI. The DNA for the CDR3 is TGTGCCAGCAGTGTGGGTCAGGGACAGGACTATGGCTACACCTTC. As protein: CASSVGQGQDYGYTF. The entire variable domain, with the rest obtained from reference TRBV2 and TRBJ1-2, is as follows: EPEVTQTPSHQVTQMGQEVILRCVPISNHLYFYWYRQILGQKVEFLVSFYNNEISEKSEIFDDQFSVERPDGSNFTLKIRSTKLEDSAMYFCASSVGQGQDYGYTFGSGTRLTVV.

This clonotype was counted many times. V is TRBV6-1 and J is TRBJ1-5; D uncertain. The germline V gene encodes CDR1 MNHNS and CDR2 SASEGT. The CDR3 is 16 residues long. V shed 4 bases and J shed 1 base, with 14 bases lying between them. CDR3 DNA sequence: TGTGCCAGCAGTGTATCACAATATGGGAGCAATCAGCCCCAGCATTTT. Its translation is CASSVSQYGSNQPQHF.